A single sample is the source of the 19 T cell receptor beta chains below, sequenced in a study of T cell changes during pregnancy in multiple sclerosis. Sequencing used immunoSEQ multiplex PCR; TCRdb keeps in-frame clones, though not all of them. The sample carries about 89,000 clones, 90% to 95% recorded once. Specimen: peripheral blood, collected after pregnancy. These receptor sequences come from a female donor in good health, enrolled as a control in a pregnancy study.

The rearrangement links TRBV16 to TRBJ2-7; the match to TRBD2 covers 11 bases. After removal of 4 bases from V and 4 bases from J, the junction contained 3 bases not matched to a gene. The CDR3 runs to 14 residues. Looked up from germline, CDR1 is KGHSY and CDR2 is FQNENV. This CDR3 reads CASSPGTSGYEQYF. Here the CDR3 DNA reads TGTGCCAGCAGCCCCGGGACTAGCGGTTACGAGCAGTACTTC.

V is TRBV5-1 and J is TRBJ2-7, with 11 bases lining up with TRBD2. CDR3 size: 15 residues. Germline V lookup: CDR1 SGHRS, CDR2 YFSETQ. V dropped 0 bases and J dropped 3; count of bases not matched to a gene: 2. The CDR3 DNA sequence: TGCGCCAGCAGCTTGGAAACTAGCGGGAGCTACGAGCAGTACTTC. Its translation: CASSLETSGSYEQYF.

The gene calls are TRBV7-9 and TRBJ2-7, with 12 bases matching TRBD2. After removal of 3 bases from V and 2 bases from J, the junction contained 14 bases not matched to a gene. The CDR3 has 19 residues. Germline V gene sequence: CDR1 SEHNR, CDR2 FQNEAQ (reference sequence). Here the CDR3 DNA reads TGTGCCAGCAGCTTTCCCCCAAGTCTAGCGGGAGGGGGTCCCTACGAGCAGTACTTC. It specifies CASSFPPSLAGGGPYEQYF. Together with reference TRBV7-9 and TRBJ2-7, the CDR3 gives the full variable domain: DTGVSQNPRHKITKRGQNVTFRCDPISEHNRLYWYRQTLGQGPEFLTYFQNEAQLEKSRLLSDRFSAERPKGSFSTLEIQRTEQGDSAMYLCASSFPPSLAGGGPYEQYFGPGTRLTVT.

The V and J genes are TRBV5-5 and TRBJ1-5; TRBD1 agrees at 8 bases. The junction had 6 bases not matched to a gene; V was cut back by 4 bases and J by 6 bases. In germline, CDR1 is SGHKS, CDR2 YYEKEE (reference sequence). CDR3 size: 14 residues. CDR3 coding DNA: TGTGCCAGCAGCATAGACAGGGGCGGTCAGCCCCAGCATTTT. Protein: CASSIDRGGQPQHF.

The chain joins TRBV4-2 to TRBJ2-5; 10 bases match TRBD2. The J call is uncertain, as TRBJ2-7 better fits the DNA end. This CDR3 is 17 amino acids long. CDR1 LGHNA and CDR2 YNFKEQ come from the germline V gene. The CDR3 protein is CASSQGLASAGGYEQYF. CDR3 DNA sequence: TGTGCCAGCAGCCAAGGATTAGCATCAGCGGGAGGGTACGAGCAGTACTTC.

This clone appeared a single time. This chain uses TRBV18 with TRBJ2-7, with TRBD2 identical over 10 bases. V gave up 6 bases and J gave up 2 bases; unmatched junction bases: 7. Per the germline V gene, CDR1 is KGHSH and CDR2 is LQKENI. The CDR3 is made up of 15 amino acids. The CDR3 bases are TGTGCCAGCTCGTCCGGACTAGCGGACACCTACGAGCAGTACTTC. Translation: CASSSGLADTYEQYF. Supplemented by reference TRBV18 and TRBJ2-7, the full variable domain reads NAGVMQNPRHLVRRRGQEARLRCSPMKGHSHVYWYRQLPEEGLKFMVYLQKENIIDESGMPKERFSAEFPKEGPSILRIQQVVRGDSAAYFCASSSGLADTYEQYFGPGTRLTVT.

The chain has TRBV5-8 and TRBJ2-7; 10 bases match TRBD2. The CDR3 consists of 16 residues. Per germline, CDR1 SGHTS and CDR2 YDEGEE. The J segment lost 9 bases and the V segment lost 2 bases, leaving 14 bases of the junction unmatched. The CDR3 DNA is TGTGCCAGCAGCTTTTTCTCGAGCGGGAGGGCCACGGGGCAGTACTTC. It encodes CASSFFSSGRATGQYF.

The V gene is TRBV4-2, the J gene TRBJ2-5; 11 bases align to TRBD2. The end of the DNA fits TRBJ2-7 better, so the J call may be wrong. There are 13 residues in the CDR3. Germline CDR1 is LGHNA and CDR2 is YNFKEQ. The CDR3 nucleotides are TGTGCCAGCAGCCCGGGACTAGCGGACGAGCAGTACTTC. The encoded protein is CASSPGLADEQYF.

V is TRBV30 and J is TRBJ2-4, with TRBD1 as a possible D gene (6 bases). The CDR3 loop spans 13 amino acids. The germline V gene encodes CDR1 GTSNPN and CDR2 SVGIG (reference sequence). Deletions cut 5 bases from V and 1 base from J, with 9 bases between. Here the CDR3 DNA reads TGTGCCTGGGAGGGGGATGCCAAAAACATTCAGTACTTC. This encodes CAWEGDAKNIQYF.

This clone was detected once. The CDR3: CASRRTRREPNQPQHF. The CDR3 DNA is TGTGCCAGCAGACGCACTCGACGGGAGCCCAATCAGCCCCAGCATTTT. The chain has TRBV5-8 and TRBJ1-5; D remains unclear. This CDR3 is built from 16 residues. V lost 5 bases and J lost 3, with 18 bases in between. Germline V CDR1 and CDR2: SGHTS, YDEGEE. The full variable domain, in which reference TRBV5-8 and TRBJ1-5 provide the parts outside the CDR3, is EAGVTQSPTHLIKTRGQQATLRCSPISGHTSVYWYQQALGLGLQFLLWYDEGEERNRGNFPPRFSGRQFPNYSSELNVNALELEDSALYLCASRRTRREPNQPQHFGDGTRLSIL.

The genes are TRBV28 and TRBJ2-4; 9 bases align to TRBD2. There are 16 residues in the CDR3. The J segment lost 9 bases and the V segment lost 5 bases, leaving 14 bases of the junction unmatched. Germline V lookup: CDR1 MDHEN, CDR2 SYDVKM. The CDR3 sequence: CASSHRLAANRAIQYF. The DNA for the CDR3 is TGTGCCAGCAGTCACAGACTAGCGGCCAACAGGGCCATTCAGTACTTC. Looking up the rest from reference TRBV28 and TRBJ2-4 gives the full variable domain: DVKVTQSSRYLVKRTGEKVFLECVQDMDHENMFWYRQDPGLGLRLIYFSYDVKMKEKGDIPEGYSVSREKKERFSLILESASTNQTSMYLCASSHRLAANRAIQYFGAGTRLSVL.

The rearrangement uses TRBV30 and TRBJ2-7; TRBD2 aligns across 7 bases. Germline V gives CDR1 GTSNPN, CDR2 SVGIG (reference sequence). Unmatched junction bases numbered 11, after V lost 4 bases and J lost 2 bases. The CDR3 runs to 15 residues. The CDR3 is CAWTWGGSWTYEQYF. In DNA form, the CDR3 reads TGTGCCTGGACCTGGGGCGGGAGTTGGACCTACGAGCAGTACTTC.

The rearrangement joins TRBV5-1 to TRBJ2-7, with D possibly matching TRBD2 (6 bases). Germline V lookup: CDR1 SGHRS, CDR2 YFSETQ. This CDR3 is built from 14 residues. V lost 0 bases and J 1 base, leaving 8 bases between the germline ends. In DNA, the CDR3 is TGCGCCAGCAGCTTGGGCGGGAATTCCTACGAGCAGTACTTC. Its translation is CASSLGGNSYEQYF.

This chain connects TRBV7-6 to TRBJ2-7, with 8 positions matching TRBD2. CDR1 is SGHVS, CDR2 FNYEAQ, per germline. V shed 5 bases, J shed 1 base, and the junction held 16 bases outside the gene matches. CDR3 length: 18 amino acids. The CDR3 nucleotides read TGTGCCAGCAGCCGAATGACAAAACTAGCGGAGGGGTCCTACGAGCAGTACTTC. This encodes CASSRMTKLAEGSYEQYF.

The chain joins TRBV9 to TRBJ2-3, with D perhaps matching TRBD1 (5 bases). V lost 0 bases, J lost 5 bases, and 10 bases lay in between. The CDR3 contains 14 residues. Germline CDR1 and CDR2: SGDLS and YYNGEE. The CDR3 bases are TGTGCCAGCAGCGTAGGGCAGGGATTAGATACGCAGTATTTT. As protein: CASSVGQGLDTQYF. Supplemented by reference TRBV9 and TRBJ2-3, the full variable domain reads DSGVTQTPKHLITATGQRVTLRCSPRSGDLSVYWYQQSLDQGLQFLIQYYNGEERAKGNILERFSAQQFPDLHSELNLSSLELGDSALYFCASSVGQGLDTQYFGPGTRLTVL.

The chain carries TRBV18 and TRBJ2-3, with D possibly TRBD1 on 5 matching bases. The CDR3 totals 14 residues. Germline values: CDR1 KGHSH, CDR2 LQKENI. With 9 bases removed from V and 0 bases from J, the gap between germline ends came to 13 bases. CDR3 in amino acids: CASAFGHSTDTQYF. The CDR3 bases are TGTGCCAGTGCATTTGGACATAGCACAGATACGCAGTATTTT.

This clone was recorded only once. This chain links TRBV4-1 with TRBJ2-3, with a tentative D call TRBD2 (6 bases). CDR1 MGHRA and CDR2 YSYEKL come from the germline V gene. This CDR3 has 15 residues. Trimming cost V 0 bases and J 7 bases, with 14 bases left between them. The CDR3 DNA reads TGCGCCAGCAGCCAAGATCGGGGACTTCTCTATACGCAGTATTTT. Translating gives CASSQDRGLLYTQYF.

V gene TRBV5-4 combines with J gene TRBJ2-3; 9 bases are a match to TRBD2. V lost 4 bases and J lost 7; bases outside the gene matches: 10. Germline V lookup: CDR1 SGHNT, CDR2 YYREEE (reference sequence). The CDR3 length is 15 residues. The CDR3 sequence is CASSSSGGRGNTQYF. The CDR3 DNA is TGTGCCAGCAGCAGCTCAGGCGGGAGGGGAAATACGCAGTATTTT.

The chain recombines TRBV9 with TRBJ1-2; tentative D call: TRBD1 (6 bases). Germline values: CDR1 SGDLS, CDR2 YYNGEE. V gave up 5 bases and J gave up 4 bases, with 21 bases separating them. The CDR3 runs 16 residues. The CDR3 DNA sequence: TGTGCCAGCAGTCAAAGTGTAGGAACAGGGACCTATGGCTACACCTTC. This sequence encodes CASSQSVGTGTYGYTF.